These 20 T cell receptor beta chains share one sample of origin, sequenced in a study of blood T cell repertoires in COVID-19. Only in-frame clones appear in the TCRdb table, and some are missing; sequencing was by immunoSEQ multiplex PCR. The sample records 350,000 to 550,000 clones, around nine tenths being singletons. The material sequenced was peripheral blood. These receptors were collected from a woman in her twenties or thirties with acute or convalescent COVID-19.

V and J are TRBV4-1 and TRBJ2-7; TRBD1 might be the D (7 bases). The ends were cut back, 3 bases at V and 2 bases at J, with 20 bases in the middle. The CDR3 is made up of 17 amino acids. The germline CDR1 and CDR2 sequences are MGHRA and YSYEKL. The CDR3 loop is CASSQAITGDSPYEQYF. The CDR3 DNA follows: TGCGCCAGCAGCCAGGCAATCACAGGGGACTCCCCCTACGAGCAGTACTTC.

The chain is built from TRBV19 and TRBJ1-1, with D uncertain. CDR1 is LNHDA, CDR2 SQIVND, per germline (reference sequence). V was shortened by 2 bases and J by 0 bases, with 10 bases between the two germline ends. The CDR3 covers 15 residues. CDR3 in DNA: TGTGCCAGTAGTATATCCCGTGTTATGAACACTGAAGCTTTCTTT. Residues: CASSISRVMNTEAFF.

The chain has TRBV5-1 and TRBJ2-7; 7 bases align to TRBD2. CDR3 size: 13 residues. The V segment lost 2 bases and the J segment 5 bases; nucleotides outside the gene matches: 4. In germline, CDR1 is SGHRS, CDR2 YFSETQ. CDR3 DNA sequence: TGCGCCAGCAGCTTTGCGGGGGACCACGAGCAGTACTTC. This gives the protein CASSFAGDHEQYF.

The rearrangement uses TRBV7-2 and TRBJ1-1; tentatively, D is TRBD1 (6 bases). The CDR3 contains 14 residues. The V and J ends lost 2 bases and 1 base respectively, with 8 bases between them. Germline V lookup: CDR1 SGHTA, CDR2 FQGNSA. CDR3 in DNA: TGTGCCAGCAGCTTACTACAGGGGAACACTGAAGCTTTCTTT. Protein product: CASSLLQGNTEAFF.

The rearrangement joins TRBV6-5 to TRBJ2-5, with 8 nucleotides matching TRBD2. The CDR3 is 14 residues long. Germline CDR1 is MNHEY and CDR2 is SVGAGI. V was clipped by 6 bases and J by 2 bases; unmatched bases: 5. The CDR3: CASRTGGEQETQYF. In DNA form, the CDR3 reads TGTGCCAGCAGAACGGGGGGGGAGCAAGAGACCCAGTACTTC.

The gene calls are TRBV10-3 and TRBJ1-1, with 9 bases aligning to TRBD1. The germline V gene has CDR1 ENHRY and CDR2 SYGVKD. V trimming: 5 bases; J trimming: 5 bases; junction bases outside the gene matches: 6. The CDR3 extends over 14 amino acids. The CDR3 coding sequence is TGTGCCATCAGTTGGGGACAGGGAGGAACTGAAGCTTTCTTT. Residues: CAISWGQGGTEAFF.

This chain uses TRBV28 with TRBJ2-1; 8 bases agree with TRBD1. CDR1 is MDHEN, CDR2 SYDVKM, per germline. The CDR3 length is 16 residues. Trimming removed 3 bases from V and 9 bases from J; junction bases left unmatched: 13. This CDR3 is CASSLAGGMNTREQFF. The DNA for the CDR3 is TGTGCCAGCAGTTTGGCAGGGGGCATGAATACCCGTGAGCAGTTCTTC.

CDR3 nucleotides: TGTGCCAGCAGCGGGGGGACAGGGAGGTCAGGTGGCTACACCTTC. This gives the protein CASSGGTGRSGGYTF. The V and J genes are TRBV9 and TRBJ1-2; 9 bases line up with TRBD1. This CDR3 contains 15 residues. Germline V lookup: CDR1 SGDLS, CDR2 YYNGEE. V gave up 3 bases and J gave up 7 bases; unmatched junction bases: 10.

V gene TRBV18 combines with J gene TRBJ1-2, with 8 positions matching TRBD1. Trimming at V came to 5 bases and at J to 4 bases, leaving 9 bases not matched to a gene. Germline values: CDR1 KGHSH, CDR2 LQKENI. The CDR3 extends over 15 amino acids. CDR3 DNA: TGTGCCAGCTCAGCGCCGGGACAGGAAGTCTATGGCTACACCTTC. This codes for CASSAPGQEVYGYTF.

V is TRBV9 and J is TRBJ2-1, with TRBD2 identical over 7 bases. This CDR3 has 15 residues. Germline CDR1 is SGDLS and CDR2 is YYNGEE. Unmatched junction bases numbered 13, after V lost 4 bases and J lost 9 bases. This CDR3 is CASSPRGDFPGEQFF. CDR3 in DNA: TGTGCCAGCAGCCCCCGGGGGGACTTCCCCGGTGAGCAGTTCTTC.

This clone was observed a single time. This chain joins TRBV5-1 and TRBJ2-7, with D perhaps matching TRBD1 (5 bases). V shed 4 bases and J shed 0 bases, with 11 bases lying between them. This CDR3 comprises 14 residues. The germline gives CDR1 SGHRS, CDR2 YFSETQ. The DNA of the CDR3 is TGCGCCAGCAGCCCGATGACAGACTCCTACGAGCAGTACTTC. It yields the protein CASSPMTDSYEQYF.

V and J are TRBV6-2 or TRBV6-3 and TRBJ2-1; 11 bases map to TRBD2. This CDR3 has 15 residues. Germline lookup yields CDR1 MNHEY and CDR2 SVGEGT. Trimming cost V 0 bases and J 14 bases; bases outside gene matches: 9. The CDR3 DNA is TGTGCCAGCAGTTACTCGATGTTAGCGGGGGGGCTGGAGTTCTTC. Amino acid sequence: CASSYSMLAGGLEFF.

This rearrangement joins TRBV12-3 or TRBV12-4 to TRBJ2-7, with D perhaps matching TRBD1 (6 bases). V was cut by 8 bases and J by 3 bases, with 14 bases left in between. This CDR3 is built from 13 residues. CDR3 nucleotide sequence: TGTGCCAGCCGCGTTGACAGGAACTACGAGCAGTACTTC. Translation: CASRVDRNYEQYF.

V usage is TRBV30 and J usage is TRBJ2-5; D is perhaps TRBD2 (6 bases). V was trimmed by 2 bases and J by 4 bases, leaving 20 bases between them. Germline V CDR1 and CDR2: GTSNPN, SVGIG (reference sequence). The CDR3 loop spans 16 amino acids. CDR3 in DNA: TGTGCCTGGAGTTCTTTGGGGGGAGCCCTTTTAGAGACCCAGTACTTC. It codes for CAWSSLGGALLETQYF.

This chain joins TRBV2 and TRBJ1-5; D is uncertain. The CDR3 is 13 residues long. From germline, CDR1 is SNHLY and CDR2 FYNNEI. Trimming cost V 2 bases and J 6 bases, with 8 bases left between them. In DNA, the CDR3 is TGTGCCAGCAGTGAACTTGGCAGTCAGCCCCAGCATTTT. Its protein is CASSELGSQPQHF.

The chain recombines TRBV11-3 with TRBJ1-5; D is unresolved. V gave up 1 base and J gave up 2 bases, with 18 bases separating them. The germline CDR1 and CDR2 sequences are SGHNT and YENEEA. The CDR3 loop spans 18 amino acids. The CDR3: CASSLGWTRVRRNQPQHF. The CDR3 bases are TGTGCCAGCAGCTTAGGTTGGACGAGGGTAAGGCGCAATCAGCCCCAGCATTTT.

The rearrangement uses TRBV6-5 and TRBJ1-3; possible D gene TRBD1, 5 bases. The CDR3 length is 15 residues. Germline assignment: CDR1 MNHEY and CDR2 SVGAGI. V was shortened by 8 bases and J by 9 bases, with 23 bases between the two germline ends. The CDR3 loop is CASRRPDMLDGTIYF. The CDR3 DNA follows: TGTGCCAGCCGAAGACCGGACATGTTGGATGGCACCATATATTTT.

The V gene is TRBV7-6, the J gene TRBJ2-3, with TRBD1 identical over 7 bases. The CDR3 loop spans 20 amino acids. Germline CDR1 and CDR2: SGHVS and FNYEAQ. V shed 5 bases, J shed 1 base, and the junction held 21 bases outside the gene matches. CDR3 region: CASSPSPPAGQAWGTDTQYF. In DNA, the CDR3 is TGTGCCAGCAGCCCGAGCCCCCCCGCAGGACAGGCCTGGGGCACAGATACGCAGTATTTT.

The V and J genes are TRBV10-3 and TRBJ2-1, with 9 bases aligning to TRBD2. The J segment lost 12 bases and the V segment lost 6 bases, leaving 9 bases of the junction unmatched. The CDR3 has 13 amino acids. Germline CDR1 and CDR2: ENHRY and SYGVKD. The CDR3, as DNA: TGTGCCATCAGGAGCGGGGGGCAATGGGGGCAGTTCTTC. It codes for CAIRSGGQWGQFF.

The chain is built from TRBV25-1 and TRBJ1-2; maybe TRBD1 (5 bases). Germline assignment: CDR1 MGHDK and CDR2 SYGVNS. The CDR3 contains 14 residues. Trimming cost V 2 bases and J 6 bases, with 13 bases left between them. The CDR3 reads CASSEGGERDGYTF. DNA for the CDR3: TGTGCCAGCAGTGAAGGGGGGGAACGAGATGGCTACACCTTC.